The 8 T cell receptor beta chains below come from one sample, sequenced in a study of blood T cell repertoires in COVID-19. Sequenced by immunoSEQ multiplex PCR; TCRdb stores in-frame clones only, minus some. The sample holds 150,000 or so clones, more than 75% seen once. Sequenced sample: PBMCs or T cells enriched from blood (not recorded which). Receptors originate from a woman between 50 and 59 years old who had recovered from COVID-19.

The chain has TRBV15 and TRBJ1-5; D ambiguous. There are 19 residues in the CDR3. Germline values: CDR1 LNHNV, CDR2 YYDKDF (reference sequence). The ends were cut back, 1 base at V and 1 base at J, with 20 bases in the middle. CDR3 region: CATSRGVHSRLGSNQPQHF. The CDR3 nucleotides are TGTGCCACCAGCAGAGGAGTTCATAGCAGACTCGGAAGCAATCAGCCCCAGCATTTT. The whole variable domain, filled in from reference TRBV15 and TRBJ1-5, reads DAMVIQNPRYQVTQFGKPVTLSCSQTLNHNVMYWYQQKSSQAPKLLFHYYDKDFNNEADTPDNFQSRRPNTSFCFLDIRSPGLGDTAMYLCATSRGVHSRLGSNQPQHFGDGTRLSIL.

V gene TRBV29-1 combines with J gene TRBJ1-1; a weak D match, TRBD1 (5 bases). Germline lookup yields CDR1 SQVTM and CDR2 ANQGSEA. V shed 4 bases and J shed 5 bases, with 8 bases lying between them. The CDR3 sequence is 11 residues long. CDR3 in amino acids: CSVGQGTEAFF. As DNA, the CDR3 is TGCAGCGTTGGGCAGGGAACTGAAGCTTTCTTT.

In this sample, this clone turned up once. The CDR3 here is CASSEGTSGRDTQYF. The CDR3 DNA reads TGTGCCAGCAGCGAGGGGACTAGCGGACGGGATACGCAGTATTTT. The chain uses TRBV5-4 and TRBJ2-3, with TRBD2 matching 11 bases. This CDR3 region has 15 residues. CDR1 SGHNT and CDR2 YYREEE come from the germline V gene (reference sequence). After removal of 4 bases from V and 6 bases from J, the junction contained 7 bases not matched to a gene.

The chain links TRBV6-5 to TRBJ2-5, with a tentative D call TRBD1 (6 bases). Germline V gene lookup returns CDR1 MNHEY and CDR2 SVGAGI. CDR3 length: 15 residues. V was pared by 0 bases and J by 5 bases, with 13 bases between. The CDR3 DNA sequence: TGTGCCAGCAGTTACTCGAGGCAGGGGAAGGAGACCCAGTACTTC. This translates into CASSYSRQGKETQYF.

This rearrangement joins TRBV19 to TRBJ2-2, with D possibly being TRBD1 (8 bases). The CDR3 has 18 amino acids. CDR1 and CDR2 (germline): LNHDA, SQIVND (reference sequence). Trimming took off 2 bases at V and 6 bases at J, with 22 bases between the two ends. CDR3 region: CASSIPAGGTGEAGELFF. DNA for the CDR3: TGTGCCAGTAGTATACCCGCCGGGGGGACAGGTGAAGCCGGGGAGCTGTTTTTT.

The chain has TRBV2 and TRBJ2-5, with unresolved D. V was clipped by 11 bases and J by 5 bases, with 6 bases between them. This CDR3 region has 9 residues. The germline CDR1 and CDR2 sequences are SNHLY and FYNNEI. This chain's CDR3 is CAAGETQYF. As DNA, the CDR3 is TGTGCCGCCGGGGAGACCCAGTACTTC.

This rearrangement joins TRBV4-3 to TRBJ1-4; the D is unclear. Trimming pared 4 bases from V and 6 bases from J, leaving 18 bases between. Germline lookup yields CDR1 LGHNA and CDR2 YSLEER. The CDR3 consists of 16 residues. The CDR3 DNA sequence: TGCGCCAGCAGCCCCTCGGCTGGAATGGCGGATGAAAAACTGTTTTTT. This translates into CASSPSAGMADEKLFF.

The chain uses TRBV6-2 or TRBV6-3 and TRBJ2-2; TRBD2 agrees at 10 bases. The CDR3 loop spans 16 amino acids. V was pared by 1 base and J by 6 bases, with 5 bases of the junction left unmatched. Germline V gene lookup returns CDR1 MNHEY and CDR2 SVGEGT. The CDR3 loop is CASSYLSGGASGELFF. DNA for the CDR3: TGTGCCAGCAGTTACTTAAGCGGGGGGGCGTCCGGGGAGCTGTTTTTT.